This TCR beta chain was sequenced in a study of shared clonotypes between healthy human individuals. Study results and limitations: Represented diversity (both genetic and exposure-history) was limited by the small number of donors.

In the authors' workflow: There were no quality scores in the junction-only immunoSEQ sequences, so filtering differed. Sequenced by immunoSEQ multiplex PCR; TCRdb stores in-frame clones only, minus some. The V and J calls and clone size were taken over from that table, and D and trimming were inferred from the DNA. The table lists approximately 740,000 clones, almost 95% of them singletons. Points on this clone: Its antigen is undetermined.

CDR1 is MNHEY, CDR2 SVGAGI, per germline. The CDR3 loop spans 14 amino acids. The V end lost 2 bases, the J end lost 2 bases, and 10 bases lay between the germline ends. Positive CCR7 selection of CD45RO-negative cells yielded the naive CD8 cells, and terminally differentiated effector memory CD45RA+ cells were excluded. Sample: naive CD8+ T cells sorted from blood. The TCR originated in a man in his thirties or forties in good health. The chain joins TRBV6-5 to TRBJ2-7; D is ambiguous. The CDR3 loop is CASSYVLGPYEQYF. The CDR3 nucleotides are TGTGCCAGCAGTTACGTCCTGGGCCCCTACGAGCAGTACTTC.